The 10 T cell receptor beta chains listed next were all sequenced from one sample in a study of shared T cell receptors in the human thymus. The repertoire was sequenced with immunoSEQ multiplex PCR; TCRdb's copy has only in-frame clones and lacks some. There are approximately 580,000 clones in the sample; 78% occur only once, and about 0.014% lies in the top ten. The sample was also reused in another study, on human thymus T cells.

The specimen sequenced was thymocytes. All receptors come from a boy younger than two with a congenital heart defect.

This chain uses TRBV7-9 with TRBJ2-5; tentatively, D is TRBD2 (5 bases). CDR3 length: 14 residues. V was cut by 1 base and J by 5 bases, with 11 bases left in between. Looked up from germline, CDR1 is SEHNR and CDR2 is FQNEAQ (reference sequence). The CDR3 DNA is TGTGCCAGCAGCTTAGATCTAGCCAGGGAGACCCAGTACTTC. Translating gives CASSLDLARETQYF.

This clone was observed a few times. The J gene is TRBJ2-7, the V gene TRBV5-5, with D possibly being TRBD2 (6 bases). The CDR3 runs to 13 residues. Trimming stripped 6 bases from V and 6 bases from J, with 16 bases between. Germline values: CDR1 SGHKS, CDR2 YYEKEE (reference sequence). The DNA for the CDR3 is TGTGCCAGCACCCAGGACTACCATACCGAGCAGTACTTC. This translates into CASTQDYHTEQYF.

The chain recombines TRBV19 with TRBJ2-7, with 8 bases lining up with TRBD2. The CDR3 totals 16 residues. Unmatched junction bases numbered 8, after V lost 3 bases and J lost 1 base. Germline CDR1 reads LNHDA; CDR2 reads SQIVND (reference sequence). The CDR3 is CASSIDKRERSYEQYF. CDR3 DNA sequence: TGTGCCAGTAGTATCGATAAGCGGGAGAGGTCCTACGAGCAGTACTTC.

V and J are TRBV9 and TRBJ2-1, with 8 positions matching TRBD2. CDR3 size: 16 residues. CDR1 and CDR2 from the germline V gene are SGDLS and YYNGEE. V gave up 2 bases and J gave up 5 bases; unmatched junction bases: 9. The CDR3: CASSVRVAGIHNEQFF. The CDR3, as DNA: TGTGCCAGCAGCGTTAGGGTAGCGGGGATCCACAATGAGCAGTTCTTC.

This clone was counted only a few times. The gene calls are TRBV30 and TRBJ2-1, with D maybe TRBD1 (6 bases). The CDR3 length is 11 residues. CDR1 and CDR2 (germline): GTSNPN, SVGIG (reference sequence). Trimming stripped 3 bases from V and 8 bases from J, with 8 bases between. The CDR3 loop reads CAWREGDEQFF. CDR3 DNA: TGTGCCTGGAGAGAGGGGGATGAGCAGTTCTTC.

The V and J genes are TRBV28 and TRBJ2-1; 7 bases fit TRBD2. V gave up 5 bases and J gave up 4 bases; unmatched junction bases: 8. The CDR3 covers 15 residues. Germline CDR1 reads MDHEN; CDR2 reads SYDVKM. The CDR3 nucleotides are TGTGCCAGCAGTAATGGCGGGAGATGGTACAATGAGCAGTTCTTC. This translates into CASSNGGRWYNEQFF. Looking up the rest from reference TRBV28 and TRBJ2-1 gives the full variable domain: DVKVTQSSRYLVKRTGEKVFLECVQDMDHENMFWYRQDPGLGLRLIYFSYDVKMKEKGDIPEGYSVSREKKERFSLILESASTNQTSMYLCASSNGGRWYNEQFFGPGTRLTVL.

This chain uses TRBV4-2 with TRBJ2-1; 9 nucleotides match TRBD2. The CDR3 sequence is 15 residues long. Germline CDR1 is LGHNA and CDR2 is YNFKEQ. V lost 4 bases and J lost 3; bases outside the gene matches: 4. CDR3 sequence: CASSPGSGGYNEQFF. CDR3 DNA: TGTGCCAGCAGCCCGGGTAGCGGGGGCTACAATGAGCAGTTCTTC.

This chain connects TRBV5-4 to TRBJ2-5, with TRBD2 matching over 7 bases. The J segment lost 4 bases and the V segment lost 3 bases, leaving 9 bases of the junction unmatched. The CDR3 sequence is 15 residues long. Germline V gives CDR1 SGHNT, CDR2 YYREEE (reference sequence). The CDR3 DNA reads TGTGCCAGCAGCTCAAAAGCGGGACCCCCAGAGACCCAGTACTTC. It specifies CASSSKAGPPETQYF.

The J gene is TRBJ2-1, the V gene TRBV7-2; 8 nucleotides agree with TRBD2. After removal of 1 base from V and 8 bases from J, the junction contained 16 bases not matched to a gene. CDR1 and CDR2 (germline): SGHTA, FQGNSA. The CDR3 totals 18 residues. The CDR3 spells CASSLDPRGGRSGDEQFF. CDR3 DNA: TGTGCCAGCAGCTTAGACCCACGGGGCGGGAGGTCCGGCGATGAGCAGTTCTTC.

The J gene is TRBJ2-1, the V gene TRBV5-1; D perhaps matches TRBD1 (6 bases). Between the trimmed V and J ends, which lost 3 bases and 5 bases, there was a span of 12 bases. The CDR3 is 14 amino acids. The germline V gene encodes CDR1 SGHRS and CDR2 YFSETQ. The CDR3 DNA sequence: TGCGCCAGCAGCTCCGGGACACCAAACAATGAGCAGTTCTTC. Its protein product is CASSSGTPNNEQFF.